The source of this TCR beta chain is a study of beta chain features in type 1 diabetes. A single heparinised blood sample, averaging about 120 mL, was obtained per donor. The investigators reverse transcribed all of the isolated RNA, so they sequenced expressed TCRB transcripts. The method was immunoSEQ multiplex PCR; TCRdb's version includes in-frame clones alone and lacks a portion of them. The data show some 410,000 clones, more than 9.5% seen once. CDR3 length: 12 amino acids. Germline CDR1 is SGHTS and CDR2 is YDEGEE. The V gene lost 1 base and the J gene lost 7 bases, with 7 bases spanning the gap.

The genes are TRBV5-8 and TRBJ2-3; D call uncertain. This TCR was recovered from a young woman in good health. Sequenced material: naive CD4+ T cells from blood. Here the CDR3 DNA reads TGTGCCAGCAGCTTGTGGGGAAATACGCAGTATTTT. It is translated as CASSLWGNTQYF.